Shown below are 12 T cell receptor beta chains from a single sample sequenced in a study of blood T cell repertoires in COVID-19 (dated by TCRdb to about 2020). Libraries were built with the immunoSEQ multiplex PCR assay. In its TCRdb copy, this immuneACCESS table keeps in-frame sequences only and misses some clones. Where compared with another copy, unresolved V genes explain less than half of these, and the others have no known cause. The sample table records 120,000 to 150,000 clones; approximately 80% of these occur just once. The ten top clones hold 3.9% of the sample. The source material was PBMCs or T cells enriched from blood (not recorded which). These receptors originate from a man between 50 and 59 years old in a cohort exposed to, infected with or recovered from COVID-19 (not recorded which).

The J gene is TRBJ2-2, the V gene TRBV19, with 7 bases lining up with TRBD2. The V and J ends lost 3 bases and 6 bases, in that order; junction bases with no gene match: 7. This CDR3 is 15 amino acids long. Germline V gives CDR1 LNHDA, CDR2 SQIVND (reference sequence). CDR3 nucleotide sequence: TGTGCCAGTAGTATGGAACTAGCGTCGGCCGGGGAGCTGTTTTTT. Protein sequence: CASSMELASAGELFF.

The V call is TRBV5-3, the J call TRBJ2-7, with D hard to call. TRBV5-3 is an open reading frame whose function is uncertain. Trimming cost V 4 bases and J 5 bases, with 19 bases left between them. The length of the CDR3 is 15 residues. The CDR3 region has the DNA TGTGCCAGAAGCCGGTCAGGTCTACCTTTCCACGAGCAGTACTTC. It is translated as CARSRSGLPFHEQYF.

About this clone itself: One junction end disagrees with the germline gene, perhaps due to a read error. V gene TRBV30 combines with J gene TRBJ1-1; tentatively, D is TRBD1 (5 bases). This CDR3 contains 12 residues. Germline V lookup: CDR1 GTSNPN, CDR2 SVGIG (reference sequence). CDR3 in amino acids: CAWSEQVTEVFF. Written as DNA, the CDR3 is TGTGCCTGGAGTGAACAGGTAACTGAAGTTTTCTTT.

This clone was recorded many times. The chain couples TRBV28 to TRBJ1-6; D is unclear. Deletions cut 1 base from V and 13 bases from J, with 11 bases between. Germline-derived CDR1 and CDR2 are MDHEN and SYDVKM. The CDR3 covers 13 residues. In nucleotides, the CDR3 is TGTGCCAGCAGTTTATATATAGCGGGGCCCCTCCACTTT. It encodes CASSLYIAGPLHF.

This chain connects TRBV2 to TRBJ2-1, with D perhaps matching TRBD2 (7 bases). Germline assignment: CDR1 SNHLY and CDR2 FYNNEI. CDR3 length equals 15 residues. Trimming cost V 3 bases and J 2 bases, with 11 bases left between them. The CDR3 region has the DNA TGTGCCAGCAGTGAGGGGGCGGGAGCCTACAATGAGCAGTTCTTC. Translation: CASSEGAGAYNEQFF.

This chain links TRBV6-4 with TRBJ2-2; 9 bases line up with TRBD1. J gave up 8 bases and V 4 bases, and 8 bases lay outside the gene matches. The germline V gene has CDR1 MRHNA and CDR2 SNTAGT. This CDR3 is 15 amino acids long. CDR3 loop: CASSGRWDRVGELFF. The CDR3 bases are TGTGCCAGCAGTGGCAGGTGGGACAGGGTAGGGGAGCTGTTTTTT.

CDR3 nucleotides: TGTGCCAGTAAGGGGACAGGACGGAACTATGGCTACACCTTC. This translates into CASKGTGRNYGYTF. The rearrangement joins TRBV19 to TRBJ1-2, with TRBD1 matching over 8 bases. V was clipped by 7 bases and J by 2 bases; unmatched bases: 6. The CDR3 length is 14 residues. CDR1 is LNHDA, CDR2 SQIVND, per germline (reference sequence).

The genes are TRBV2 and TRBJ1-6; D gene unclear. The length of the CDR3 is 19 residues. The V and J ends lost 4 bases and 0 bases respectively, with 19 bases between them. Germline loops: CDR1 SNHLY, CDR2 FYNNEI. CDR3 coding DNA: TGTGCCAGCAGTGGCCACGTTGGCCTAGAGAGCTCCTATAATTCACCCCTCCACTTT. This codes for CASSGHVGLESSYNSPLHF.

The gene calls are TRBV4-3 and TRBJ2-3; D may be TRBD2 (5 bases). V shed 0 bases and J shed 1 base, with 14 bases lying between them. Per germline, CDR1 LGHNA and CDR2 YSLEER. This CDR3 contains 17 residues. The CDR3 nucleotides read TGCGCCAGCAGCCAAGACCGAGCACTAGAGGGCACAGATACGCAGTATTTT. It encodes CASSQDRALEGTDTQYF.

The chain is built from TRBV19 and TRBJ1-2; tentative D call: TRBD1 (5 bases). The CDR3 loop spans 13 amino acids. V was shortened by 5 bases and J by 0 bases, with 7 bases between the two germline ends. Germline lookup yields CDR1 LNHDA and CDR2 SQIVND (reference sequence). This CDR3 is CASSPDTNYGYTF. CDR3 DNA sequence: TGTGCCAGTAGTCCGGACACTAACTATGGCTACACCTTC.

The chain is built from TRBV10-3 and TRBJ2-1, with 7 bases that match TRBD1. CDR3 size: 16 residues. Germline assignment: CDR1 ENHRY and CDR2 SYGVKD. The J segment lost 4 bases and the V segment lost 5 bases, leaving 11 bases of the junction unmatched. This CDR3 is CAISLQGPANYNEQFF. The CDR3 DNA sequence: TGTGCCATCAGTCTACAGGGGCCAGCAAATTACAATGAGCAGTTCTTC.

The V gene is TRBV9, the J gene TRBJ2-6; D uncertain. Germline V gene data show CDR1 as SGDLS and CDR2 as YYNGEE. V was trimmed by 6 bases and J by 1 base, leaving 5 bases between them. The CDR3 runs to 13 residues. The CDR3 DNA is TGTGCCAGCAAACAGTCTGGGGCCAACGTCCTGACTTTC. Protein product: CASKQSGANVLTF.